One TCR beta chain is described in this entry. The antigen it binds to is not known. The entry originates in a study of CXCR3-negative and CXCR3-positive naive CD8 T cells (dated by TCRdb to about 2019). At the level of the whole study: In total, roughly 140 million TRB reads were obtained, which works out to roughly 1.5 +/- 0.3 million reads per library. Data from 11 donors, pooled across two independent experiments, went into the diversity and physicochemical repertoire analyses. TRBV-TRBJ cluster analysis included naive subsets from about five donors and memory cells from 3 donors.

These reads were obtained on a NextSeq 550. The Human TCR Profiling Kit (MiLaboratory) was used to prepare UMI-labeled 5' RACE TRB cDNA libraries. cDNA synthesis used the entire amount of extracted RNA, and PCR amplification then used the entire amount of cDNA produced. Libraries were prepared in parallel with an identical number of PCR cycles. The authors' pipeline ran thus. About 53,000 +/- 10,000 unique UMI-labeled TRB cDNA molecules per library were extracted with MIGEC and MiXCR, with at least two reads per UMI required. An average of around 40,000 +/- 10,000 functional in-frame TRB CDR3 nucleotide clonotypes without stop codons was found per library. After downsampling to 5000 UMI-labeled TRB molecules per sample, diversity metrics such as normalized Shannon-Wiener and Chao1 were calculated in VDJtools. VDJtools computed clonotype-size-weighted physicochemical properties of the central five CDR3 residues: interaction energy, strength, volume and Kidera factor 4. Reads reprocessed by TCRdb are summarized as one entry per CDR3 protein sequence, and DNA is absent. These V and J calls derive from TCRdb rather than the authors' analysis. This sample's clone table shows some 120,000 distinct CDR3 sequences. 0.59% of the sample is in the top ten clones.

Each CD8+ T cell subset was flow-sorted in triplicate, and 250,000 to 300,000 cells per subset were placed directly into RLT lysis buffer. To exclude memory contaminants, naive CD8+ T cells were stringently defined as CD45RO-CCR7+CD27+CD95-. Peripheral blood mononuclear cells were isolated from buffy coats using standard density gradient centrifugation. A FACSAria III was used to flow-sort naive CXCR3-negative and CXCR3-positive CD8+ T cells. Total RNA was extracted from sorted cells using an RNeasy Mini Kit. Study-level results and caveats: TRBV-TRBJ usage was similar between naive CXCR3-negative and CXCR3-positive cells from the same donor, while memory cells showed distinct patterns. Freshly isolated PBMCs were used for most assays because CXCR3 expression went down partially after cryopreservation. Repertoire diversity was comparably high in both naive subsets but much lower in memory CD8+ T cells. Compared with CXCR3-negative naive cells, CXCR3-positive naive cells had TRB CDR3s with higher hydrophobicity (lower Kidera factor 4), lower energy, and higher strength and volume indices. Because surface CD5, which is linked to self-reactivity in mice, was comparable between the naive subsets, TCR interaction strength was also inferred from TRB CDR3 physicochemical properties.

This TCR derives from a human donor in good health. Some clones in this sample may be carry-over from other donors' samples. The sequenced sample was naive CXCR3+ CD8+ T cells from blood. What this sample's cell subset or site label stands for: CD45RO-CCR7+CD27+CD95- naive CD8+ T cells expressing CXCR3 (TNR3+).

The CDR3 protein: CASSLGPENTEAFF. The chain is assembled from TRBV9 and TRBJ1-1; the TCRdb D gene call, TRBD1, has no DNA to confirm it. In the germline V gene, CDR1 corresponds to SGDLS and CDR2 to YYNGEE. There are 14 amino acids in the CDR3, from cysteine to phenylalanine inclusive. The entry carries no DNA sequence.